The entry below describes one TCR beta chain. The ends lost 6 bases at V and 5 bases at J; junction bases unmatched: 13. CDR3 size: 17 residues. Germline V gene sequence: CDR1 SEHNR, CDR2 FQNEAQ (reference sequence). Only in-frame clones appear in the TCRdb table, and some are missing; sequencing was by immunoSEQ multiplex PCR. The sample contains under 150,000 clones, approximately 88% of which appear only once. This specimen belongs to a study of control samples from healthy donors and cancer patients. The source is a man aged 25 to 40 in good health. Sequencing was done on a sample of blood. The gene calls are TRBV7-9 and TRBJ2-1, with 10 bases lining up with TRBD2. CDR3 in amino acids: CASSSGPGLAPDNEQFF. CDR3 sequence (DNA): TGTGCCAGCAGTTCCGGCCCGGGACTAGCGCCAGACAATGAGCAGTTCTTC. The variable domain in full, with the rest retrieved from reference TRBV7-9 and TRBJ2-1, is DTGVSQNPRHKITKRGQNVTFRCDPISEHNRLYWYRQTLGQGPEFLTYFQNEAQLEKSRLLSDRFSAERPKGSFSTLEIQRTEQGDSAMYLCASSSGPGLAPDNEQFFGPGTRLTVL.